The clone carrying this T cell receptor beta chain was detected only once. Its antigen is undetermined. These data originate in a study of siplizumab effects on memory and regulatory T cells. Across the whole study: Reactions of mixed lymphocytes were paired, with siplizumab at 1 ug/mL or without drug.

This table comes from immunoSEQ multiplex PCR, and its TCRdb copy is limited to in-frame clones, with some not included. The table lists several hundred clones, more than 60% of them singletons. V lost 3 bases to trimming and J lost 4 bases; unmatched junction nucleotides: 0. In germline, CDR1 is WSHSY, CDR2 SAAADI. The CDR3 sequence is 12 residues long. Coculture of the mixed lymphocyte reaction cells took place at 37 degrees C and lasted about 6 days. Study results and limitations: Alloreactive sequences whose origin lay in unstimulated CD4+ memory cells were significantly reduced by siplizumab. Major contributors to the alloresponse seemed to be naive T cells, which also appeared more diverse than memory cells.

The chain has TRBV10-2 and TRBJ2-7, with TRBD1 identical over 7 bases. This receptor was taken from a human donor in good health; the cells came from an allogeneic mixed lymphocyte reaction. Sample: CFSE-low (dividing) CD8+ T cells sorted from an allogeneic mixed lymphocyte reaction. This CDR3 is CASSDRGYEQYF. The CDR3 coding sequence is TGCGCCAGCAGTGACAGGGGGTACGAGCAGTACTTC.